This T cell receptor (beta chain) was profiled in a study of T cell responses to AZD1222 COVID-19 vaccine. V was clipped by 5 bases and J by 0 bases, with 11 bases between them. The CDR3 has 15 amino acids. CDR1 and CDR2 from the germline V gene are PRHDT and FYEKMQ (reference sequence). This clone has just a few counts. The antigen is unknown. Clones were read by immunoSEQ multiplex PCR, and TCRdb kept only the in-frame ones, dropping some. Of about 120,000 clones listed, about 86% are singletons. Study-level findings and limits: Donors skewed white British and female; clonal diversity was possibly underestimated.

The V and J genes are TRBV13 and TRBJ2-4; tentative D call: TRBD2 (5 bases). The material sequenced was peripheral blood, taken on day 0 of AZD1222 vaccination. This TCR came from an adult in good health. CDR3 region: CASSHSALAKNIQYF. As DNA, the CDR3 is TGTGCCAGCAGCCATAGCGCACTAGCCAAAAACATTCAGTACTTC.